What follows are 22 T cell receptor beta chains derived from one specimen sequenced in a study of blood T cells in healthy people across ages. Primed by a sample-barcoded 5' primer and a J-beta primer mix, a second PCR proceeded for about 6 to 12 cycles. TCRdb re-called the 5' RACE reads with MiXCR, one entry per CDR3 protein. The table shows about 1.5 million distinct CDR3 sequences, with 35% to 45% occurring only once. The sequenced sample consisted of blood. These receptors were taken from a woman aged 18-29 years in good health.

The J gene is TRBJ2-1, the V gene TRBV20-1; no definite D call. V was clipped by 7 bases and J by 2 bases, with 9 bases between them. Looked up from germline, CDR1 is DFQATT and CDR2 is SNEGSKA (reference sequence). The CDR3 has 12 residues. DNA of the CDR3: TGCAGTGTCGCACGGGCCTACAATGAGCAGTTCTTC. Amino acids: CSVARAYNEQFF.

V gene TRBV24-1 combines with J gene TRBJ2-1; tentatively, D is TRBD2 (6 bases). The J call may be in error: the DNA end matches TRBJ2-7 better. CDR1 KGHDR and CDR2 SFDVKD come from the germline V gene. The CDR3 is made up of 18 amino acids. CDR3 sequence: CATSDIGVAVFSYNEQYF. The DNA of the CDR3 is TGTGCCACCAGTGACATTGGGGTAGCGGTTTTCTCCTACAATGAGCAGTACTTC.

The chain is built from TRBV2 and TRBJ1-5; D might be TRBD1 (6 bases). Germline lookup yields CDR1 SNHLY and CDR2 FYNNEI. Trimming removed 1 base at V and 5 bases at J, with 9 bases between. The CDR3 totals 14 residues. CDR3 nucleotides: TGTGCCAGCAGTGAAGGGACAGCTTATCAGCCCCAGCATTTT. Residues: CASSEGTAYQPQHF. Based on the CDR3 plus reference TRBV2 and TRBJ1-5, the full variable domain is EPEVTQTPSHQVTQMGQEVILRCVPISNHLYFYWYRQILGQKVEFLVSFYNNEISEKSEIFDDQFSVERPDGSNFTLKIRSTKLEDSAMYFCASSEGTAYQPQHFGDGTRLSIL.

This clonotype was counted only a few times. The CDR3 sequence is CASSLNSLPTDTQYF. The CDR3 DNA is TGTGCCAGCAGCTTGAACTCCCTACCCACAGATACGCAGTATTTT. The chain employs TRBV11-3 and TRBJ2-3; D gene uncertain. Germline V gene data show CDR1 as SGHNT and CDR2 as YENEEA. This CDR3 region has 15 residues. Trimming removed 3 bases at V and 2 bases at J, with 12 bases between.

This chain's CDR3 is CASSPTGFRGGYTF. The CDR3 DNA sequence: TGTGCCAGCAGCCCCACAGGGTTTCGTGGTGGCTACACCTTC. V is TRBV6-6 and J is TRBJ1-2; perhaps TRBD1 as D (6 bases). Germline V gene lookup returns CDR1 MNHNY and CDR2 SVGAGI (reference sequence). V dropped 6 bases and J dropped 7 bases, with 18 bases sitting between them. This CDR3 has 14 residues.

The chain links TRBV27 to TRBJ2-1; 11 bases agree with TRBD1. Germline assignment: CDR1 MNHEY and CDR2 SMNVEV (reference sequence). With 4 bases clipped from V and 13 bases from J, the junction kept 12 bases outside the gene matches. The length of the CDR3 is 15 residues. CDR3 protein: CASSSSGTGGRTQFF. For the CDR3, the DNA is TGTGCCAGCAGTTCGTCCGGGACAGGGGGACGGACCCAGTTCTTC.

The sample holds a few counts of this clonotype. This sequence joins TRBV2 and TRBJ1-1; D not resolved. V gave up 3 bases and J gave up 4 bases, with 9 bases separating them. In germline, CDR1 is SNHLY, CDR2 FYNNEI. The CDR3 runs 13 residues. The CDR3 region is CASSEGLGTEAFF. The CDR3 DNA sequence: TGTGCCAGCAGTGAGGGTTTGGGCACTGAAGCTTTCTTT.

This clonotype was seen a few times. This chain joins TRBV28 and TRBJ2-3; 10 nucleotides match TRBD2. V dropped 7 bases and J dropped 0; count of bases not matched to a gene: 7. This CDR3 has 16 amino acids. Germline V gene lookup returns CDR1 MDHEN and CDR2 SYDVKM. The CDR3 region has the DNA TGTGCCAGCACCTCAGCGGGAGGGCCGAGCACAGATACGCAGTATTTT. Its protein is CASTSAGGPSTDTQYF.

This clonotype showed up just a few times. V usage is TRBV28 and J usage is TRBJ2-4, with a possible D match to TRBD2 (7 bases). The V gene's germline CDR1 is MDHEN and CDR2 SYDVKM. This CDR3 region has 16 residues. Between the trimmed V and J ends, which lost 5 bases and 5 bases, there was a span of 19 bases. The CDR3 spells CASSTLAGAVENIQYF. The CDR3 DNA reads TGTGCCAGCAGTACCCTGGCGGGGGCCGTAGAAAACATTCAGTACTTC.

The CDR3, as DNA: TGTGCCAGCAGTTTCCCGGGGGCTCACGAGCAGTACTTC. It encodes CASSFPGAHEQYF. This chain uses TRBV27 with TRBJ2-7, with D tentatively TRBD1 or TRBD2 (6 bases each). The CDR3 is 13 amino acids. Looked up from germline, CDR1 is MNHEY and CDR2 is SMNVEV (reference sequence). The V end lost 3 bases, the J end lost 5 bases, and 11 bases lay between the germline ends.

This clonotype was counted once. It may be a read error: a sequence one base away is much more abundant. J is TRBJ2-7 and V is TRBV6-2 or TRBV6-3; D not resolved. Trimming took off 6 bases at V and 2 bases at J, with 8 bases between the two ends. Germline V lookup: CDR1 MNHEY, CDR2 SVGEGT. The CDR3 is 12 amino acids. DNA for the CDR3: TGTGCCAGCAGGTACCCCACCTACGAGCAGTACTTC. It translates to CASRYPTYEQYF.

This clonotype came up a few times. The chain employs TRBV20-1 and TRBJ2-7, with D possibly being TRBD1 or TRBD2 (5 bases each). The CDR3 runs 16 residues. The germline CDR1 and CDR2 sequences are DFQATT and SNEGSKA (reference sequence). The V end was cut by 0 bases, the J end by 1 base, with 16 bases between. The CDR3 DNA reads as TGCAGTGCTAGAGATCCGGAGGCAGGGCCGTCCTACGAGCAGTACTTC. Protein product: CSARDPEAGPSYEQYF.

This chain connects TRBV7-9 to TRBJ2-1, with 10 bases lining up with TRBD2. The last part of the DNA fits TRBJ2-7 better; the J call may be wrong. In germline, CDR1 is SEHNR, CDR2 FQNEAQ (reference sequence). The CDR3 has 16 residues. This CDR3 is CASSTLAGVSYNEQYF. The CDR3 DNA reads as TGTGCCAGCAGCACCCTAGCGGGAGTCTCCTACAATGAGCAGTACTTC.

This chain joins TRBV6-1 and TRBJ2-5; perhaps D is TRBD1 or TRBD2 (7 bases each). This CDR3 contains 14 residues. Trimming left V 6 bases short and J 1 base short, with 12 bases between. Per germline, CDR1 MNHNS and CDR2 SASEGT. CDR3 coding DNA: TGTGCCAGCAGGCCCAGGGGGGGCCAAGAGACCCAGTACTTC. Translated: CASRPRGGQETQYF.

V is TRBV4-3 and J is TRBJ2-3, with 7 bases that match TRBD2. Trimming took 6 bases from V and 6 from J; bases not matched to a gene: 15. CDR1 is LGHNA and CDR2 is YSLEER in the germline V gene. This CDR3 region has 16 residues. Written as DNA, the CDR3 is TGCGCCAGCAGACCCCAGTGGGCGGGAGTTGAGGATACGCAGTATTTT. The encoded protein is CASRPQWAGVEDTQYF.

This rearrangement joins TRBV24-1 to TRBJ1-4, with 8 nucleotides matching TRBD1. The CDR3 consists of 11 residues. In germline, CDR1 is KGHDR, CDR2 SFDVKD. With 10 bases clipped from V and 13 bases from J, the junction kept 7 bases outside the gene matches. CDR3 sequence (DNA): TGTGCCACTGGACAGGGCAAAAGACTGTTTTTT. Translation: CATGQGKRLFF.

The chain uses TRBV10-3 and TRBJ2-1; 8 nucleotides agree with TRBD1. The V segment lost 6 bases and the J segment 10 bases; nucleotides outside the gene matches: 14. The CDR3 is 15 residues long. Germline CDR1 is ENHRY and CDR2 is SYGVKD. The CDR3 DNA reads as TGTGCCATCAGCTTGGGACAGGAGGAGGATGAAGAGCAGTTCTTC. Translating it yields CAISLGQEEDEEQFF.

V usage is TRBV4-3 and J usage is TRBJ2-1, with 9 bases identical to TRBD2. Germline-derived CDR1 and CDR2 are LGHNA and YSLEER. This CDR3 region has 15 residues. Trimming at V came to 5 bases and at J to 3 bases, leaving 5 bases not matched to a gene. CDR3 in amino acids: CASSDTSGFYNEQFF. The DNA of the CDR3 is TGCGCCAGCAGCGACACTAGCGGGTTCTACAATGAGCAGTTCTTC.

DNA for the CDR3: TGCGCCAGCAGCCATCCCCTTAGTAAGGGGATCGGGGAGCTGTTTTTT. Translating it yields CASSHPLSKGIGELFF. This chain connects TRBV4-3 to TRBJ2-2, with D possibly matching TRBD1 (5 bases). The CDR3 spans 16 residues. V dropped 3 bases and J dropped 7 bases, with 18 bases sitting between them. The germline CDR1 and CDR2 sequences are LGHNA and YSLEER.

The chain couples TRBV11-2 to TRBJ2-5; perhaps TRBD1 as D (5 bases). This CDR3 has 16 amino acids. Germline V gene lookup returns CDR1 SGHAT and CDR2 FQNNGV. Between the trimmed V and J ends, which lost 3 bases and 1 base, there was a span of 15 bases. The CDR3 spells CASSFLSGMAQETQYF. CDR3 coding DNA: TGTGCCAGCAGCTTTCTTTCAGGGATGGCCCAAGAGACCCAGTACTTC.

The chain carries TRBV9 and TRBJ2-3, with 8 bases aligning to TRBD2. This CDR3 has 15 residues. Germline CDR1 and CDR2: SGDLS and YYNGEE. V lost 4 bases, J lost 4 bases, and 8 bases stayed unmatched. CDR3 DNA: TGTGCCAGCAGCCCCCGTCGGGGGGGGGCAGATACGCAGTATTTT. Translating it yields CASSPRRGGADTQYF.

The chain carries TRBV20-1 and TRBJ2-7; possibly TRBD2 for D (5 bases). This CDR3 comprises 15 residues. Trimming stripped 0 bases from V and 0 bases from J, with 12 bases between. Germline V gives CDR1 DFQATT, CDR2 SNEGSKA (reference sequence). The CDR3 reads CSARERRASSYEQYF. The CDR3 DNA follows: TGCAGTGCTAGAGAAAGGCGGGCGAGCTCCTACGAGCAGTACTTC.